The entry below gives a single TCR beta chain sequence along with its context. A second PCR, run for about 7 to 11 cycles, used a sample-barcoded 5' primer plus a J-beta primer mix. TCRdb re-analysed the 5' RACE reads in MiXCR, keeping a single row per CDR3 protein. This table has 1.5 million or so distinct CDR3 sequences, around 39% appearing once. The CDR3 is 16 residues long. With 7 bases clipped from V and 7 bases from J, the junction kept 19 bases outside the gene matches. This sample was taken from a study of blood T cells in healthy people across ages. Sequenced material: blood. This sequence joins TRBV12-3 or TRBV12-4 and TRBJ2-7; the match to TRBD2 covers 7 bases. This sequence originates from a woman between 18 and 30 years old in good health. CDR3 bases: TGTGCCAGCACCCGATCGGGTAGCGGGCTCTACAATGAGCAGTACTTC. It translates to CASTRSGSGLYNEQYF.